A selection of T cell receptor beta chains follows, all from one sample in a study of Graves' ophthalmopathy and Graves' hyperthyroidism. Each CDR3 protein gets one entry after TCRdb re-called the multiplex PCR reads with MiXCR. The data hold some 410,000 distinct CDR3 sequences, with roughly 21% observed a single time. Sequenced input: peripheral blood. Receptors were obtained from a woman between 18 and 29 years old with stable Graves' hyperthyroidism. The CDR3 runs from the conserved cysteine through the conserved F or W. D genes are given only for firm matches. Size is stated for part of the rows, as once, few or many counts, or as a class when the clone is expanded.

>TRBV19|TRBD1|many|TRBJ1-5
CASTGDRQLRGNQPQHF
TGTGCCAGTACGGGGGACAGGCAACTCCGGGGCAATCAGCCCCAGCATTTT
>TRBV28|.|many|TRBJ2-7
CASTATMGFYEQYF
TGTGCCAGCACCGCGACGATGGGGTTCTACGAGCAGTACTTC
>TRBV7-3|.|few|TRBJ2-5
CASSLGGRQQETQYF
TGTGCCAGCAGCTTAGGTGGTCGACAGCAAGAGACCCAGTACTTC
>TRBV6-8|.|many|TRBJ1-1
CASSYPAVNTEAFF
TGTGCCAGCAGTTATCCAGCGGTGAACACTGAAGCTTTCTTT
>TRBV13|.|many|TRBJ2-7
CASSSSVLTYEQYF
TGTGCCAGCAGCTCTAGCGTGTTGACCTACGAGCAGTACTTC
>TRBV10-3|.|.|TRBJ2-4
CAIRGTGENIQYF
TGTGCCATCAGGGGGACGGGAGAAAACATTCAGTACTTC
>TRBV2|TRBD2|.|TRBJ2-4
CASSLTLAGAAKNIQYF
TGTGCCAGCAGTCTCACACTAGCGGGAGCTGCCAAAAACATTCAGTACTTC
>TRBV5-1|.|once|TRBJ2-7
CASSSAAGYEQYF
TGCGCCAGCAGCTCTGCGGCGGGTTACGAGCAGTACTTC
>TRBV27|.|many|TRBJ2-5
CASSLRRSPLQETQYF
TGTGCCAGCAGTTTAAGGCGGTCCCCACTACAAGAGACCCAGTACTTC
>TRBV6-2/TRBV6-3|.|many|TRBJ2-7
CATSSGSSYEQYF
TGTGCCACCAGTAGCGGTAGCTCCTACGAGCAGTACTTC
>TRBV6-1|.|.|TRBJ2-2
CASFLTGELFF
TGTGCCAGCTTCCTGACCGGGGAGCTGTTTTTT
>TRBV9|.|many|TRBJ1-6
CASSVFAGNSPLHF
TGTGCCAGCAGCGTGTTTGCTGGTAATTCACCCCTCCACTTT
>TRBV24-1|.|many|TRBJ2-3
CATSPGLPITDTQYF
TGTGCCACCTCTCCGGGGTTACCGATCACAGATACGCAGTATTTT
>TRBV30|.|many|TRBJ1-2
CASRIWGGTDGYTF
TGTGCCTCCCGGATTTGGGGAGGAACCGATGGCTACACCTTC
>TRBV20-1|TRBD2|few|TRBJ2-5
CSASSMWAGGETKYF
TGCAGTGCTAGCAGTATGTGGGCGGGAGGGGAGACCAAGTACTTC
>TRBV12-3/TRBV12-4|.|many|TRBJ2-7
CASRPTTRGFYEQYF
TGTGCCAGCAGGCCCACAACTAGAGGGTTCTACGAGCAGTACTTC
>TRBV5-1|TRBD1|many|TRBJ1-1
CASSFGTGRTEAFF
TGCGCCAGCAGCTTTGGGACAGGGAGGACTGAAGCTTTCTTT
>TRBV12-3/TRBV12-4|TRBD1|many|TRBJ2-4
CASSLGTGVGRAKNIQYF
TGTGCCAGCAGTTTAGGGACAGGGGTGGGAAGGGCCAAAAACATTCAGTACTTC
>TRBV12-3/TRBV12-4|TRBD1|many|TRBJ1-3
CASSFGGTASSGNTIYF
TGTGCCAGCAGTTTCGGGGGGACAGCGAGCTCTGGAAACACCATATATTTT
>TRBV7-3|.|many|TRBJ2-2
CASSPSIAAGITGELFF
TGTGCCAGCAGCCCCTCTATCGCGGCCGGGATCACCGGGGAGCTGTTTTTT
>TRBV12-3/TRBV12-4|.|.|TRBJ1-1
CASSLPRARDRTEAFF
TGTGCCAGCAGTTTACCCCGCGCTCGGGACCGCACTGAAGCTTTCTTT
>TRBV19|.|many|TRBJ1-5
CASMQGRVGNQPQHF
TGTGCCAGTATGCAAGGCCGGGTAGGAAATCAGCCCCAGCATTTT